The sequence of this T cell receptor beta chain was determined in a study of CD8+ T cells in alopecia areata (dated by TCRdb to the late 2010s). Background for the entire study: Treated patients were enrolled in an open-label pilot trial of oral tofacitinib at 5 to 10 mg twice daily for moderate-to-severe alopecia areata. Tofacitinib was administered for 6 to 18 months, and 6 months of follow-up off drug were then conducted to assess delayed response and recurrence. In both human patients and the C3H/HeJ mouse model, the study applied high-throughput TCRbeta sequencing to look at T cell clonal expansion in alopecia areata. On the human side, TCRbeta sequencing was run on scalp tissue and on sorted CD4+ and CD8+ peripheral blood T cells from healthy controls and from alopecia areata patients with either patchy or totalis/universalis disease. Tofacitinib-treated patients had biopsies at baseline and at 4 and 24 weeks of treatment, with a later scalp biopsy in several patients. Clonality in the scalp was compared among normal scalp (n=4), patchy alopecia areata scalp (n=8), and alopecia totalis/universalis scalp (n=8). RNA was extracted with the PAXgene miRNA kit for fixed scalp, the miRNeasy kit for PBMCs, and the RNeasy kit for mouse skin. immunoSEQ multiplex PCR using 35 Vbeta forward primers and 13 Jbeta reverse primers was used to amplify TCRbeta CDR3 regions.

Study-wide conclusions, independent of this receptor: Scalp TCR repertoire analysis is complicated because resident alphabeta T cells in normal human skin are also sequenced, whereas mouse skin is dominated by gammadelta T cells. Shared TCR sequences between patients were less evident than in mice, which may be partly attributable to HLA diversity in the patient population. Compared with normal scalp, lesional scalp had higher clonality and more expanded CD8+ clones, particularly in alopecia totalis/universalis, a pattern that suggests antigenic drive.

Library creation used the immunoSEQ multiplex PCR assay. RNA was extracted from all samples and reverse transcribed into cDNA as template for TCR sequencing. First-strand cDNA was synthesized with SuperScript III using a 2:1 mix of oligo-dT and random hexamers. A synthetic immune receptor repertoire was used to measure amplification bias, and any remaining bias was corrected computationally. As for how the authors treated the data: After raw reads were preprocessed to remove errors, the CDR3 was defined following IMGT conventions as running from the conserved cysteine to phenylalanine. Clonality was computed by normalizing Shannon entropy by log2 of the number of productive unique TCRs and subtracting the result from 1. Whether scalp clones were CD4 or CD8 was inferred by matching scalp TCRbeta sequences against CD4 and CD8 repertoires sorted from blood. The table was pulled from immuneACCESS by TCRdb, which kept in-frame rearrangements only. Such tables lose some clones; where checked, under half of the loss comes from unresolved V genes, and the rest has no known cause. D and trimming were read from the DNA, whereas the V and J calls and clone size are those reported in that table. This sample has under 250,000 clones in its table, and 57% of those were observed once. The ten most abundant clones make up over 0.4% of the sample.

As for this clone: What this receptor recognizes is not known. The input lacks base qualities; no much larger clone sits a single base away.

The time point label of this sample denotes: baseline before oral tofacitinib. From alopecia areata patients, peripheral blood was collected along with lesional scalp punch biopsies. PBMCs were isolated by density centrifugation and stained for CD3, CD4 and CD8, and CD4+ and CD8+ T cells were sorted on a FACSAria. Material: CD4+ T cells sorted from blood, obtained at week 0. This sequence originates from a human donor with alopecia areata.

CDR3 reads: CASSLRTSGSYEQYF. The nucleotide sequence reads as follows: TGTGCCAGCAGCTTAAGGACTAGCGGTTCCTACGAGCAGTACTTC. In this chain, TRBV7-8 is recombined with TRBJ2-7, with 10 junctional bases fitting TRBD2. Trimming leaves V shorter by 2 bases and J shorter by 1 base, with the junction holding 2 bases beyond the gene matches. CDR1 and CDR2 are read off the germline V gene as SGHVS and FQNEAQ. From the cysteine up to the phenylalanine, the CDR3 has a length of 15 residues. Solely the CDR3 DNA is kept, with 45 bases framed from the first base.